A selection of T cell receptor beta chains follows, all from one sample in a study of cytomegalovirus exposure and HLA in healthy donors. Clones were sequenced by immunoSEQ multiplex PCR, and TCRdb holds only the in-frame ones, with some missing. The sample holds about 130,000 clones; less than 80% are singletons and the top ten take more than 3%. Material for sequencing was PBMCs. All receptors come from a man under 40 in good health and CMV-seronegative. CDR3s include the opening cysteine and the closing phenylalanine or tryptophan. The D gene is left open where the match is weak. Part of the rows lack a size; the others show once, few, many or a class for expanded clones.

TRBJ2-7 . TRBV5-5 . CASSLVDSYEQYF TGTGCCAGCAGCTTGGTCGACAGCTACGAGCAGTACTTC
TRBJ1-3 few TRBV4-2 TRBD1 CASSPVSGTGGTGNTIYF TGTGCCAGCAGCCCCGTTTCCGGGACAGGGGGCACTGGAAACACCATATATTTT
TRBJ2-5 . TRBV7-3 . CASSLTRVETQYF TGTGCCAGCAGCTTAACCAGGGTCGAGACCCAGTACTTC
TRBJ1-2 . TRBV6-5 TRBD1 CASSVGGNYGYTF TGTGCCAGTTCTGTAGGGGGCAATTATGGCTACACCTTC
TRBJ1-2 . TRBV5-1 . CASSFRGGDYGYTF TGCGCCAGCAGCTTTCGGGGGGGGGACTATGGCTACACCTTC
TRBJ2-6 few TRBV30 . CAWRQRQVHHSGANVLTF TGTGCCTGGAGACAAAGGCAGGTCCACCACTCTGGGGCCAACGTCCTGACTTTC
TRBJ2-7 . TRBV7-9 TRBD2 CASSLGRGSGRSYEQYF TGTGCCAGCAGCTTAGGTCGAGGTAGCGGGCGGTCCTACGAGCAGTACTTC
TRBJ1-2 . TRBV10-3 TRBD1 CASGTGTYGYTF TGTGCCAGCGGGACAGGGACCTATGGCTACACCTTC
TRBJ2-1 . TRBV6-4 TRBD2 CASSEAGTSGANEQFF TGTGCCAGCAGTGAAGCCGGGACTAGCGGGGCGAATGAGCAGTTCTTC
TRBJ2-2 . TRBV5-4 . CASSPGTSKGTGELFF TGTGCCAGCAGCCCCGGGACTTCTAAGGGCACCGGGGAGCTGTTTTTT
TRBJ1-2 . TRBV12-5 TRBD1 CASGLDGQGANYGYTF TGTGCTAGTGGTTTGGACGGACAGGGAGCTAACTATGGCTACACCTTC
TRBJ1-4 . TRBV7-9 TRBD1 CSSSSGQGSLREKLFF TGTTCCAGCAGCTCTGGACAGGGAAGTCTTAGGGAAAAACTGTTTTTT
TRBJ1-5 once TRBV6-1 TRBD1 CASSDARDRHSNQPQHF TGTGCCAGCAGTGATGCCAGGGACAGACATAGCAATCAGCCCCAGCATTTT
TRBJ2-2 . TRBV7-9 . CASSLSVSGELFF TGTGCCAGCAGCTTATCGGTCTCCGGGGAGCTGTTTTTT
TRBJ1-1 few TRBV19 . CASSIRDTEAFF TGTGCCAGTAGTATCCGGGACACTGAAGCTTTCTTT
TRBJ2-7 . TRBV7-2 TRBD2 CASSSGRAPLTYEQYF TGTGCCAGCAGCTCAGGGAGGGCGCCCCTAACCTACGAGCAGTACTTC
TRBJ1-1 . TRBV13 . CASSLRHAEAFF TGTGCCAGCAGCTTAAGACACGCTGAAGCTTTCTTT
TRBJ1-4 . TRBV5-4 TRBD1 CASSRDRGYEKLFF TGTGCCAGCAGTAGGGACAGGGGTTATGAAAAACTGTTTTTT
TRBJ1-2 few TRBV6-5 . CASSYGQDIYGYTF TGTGCCAGCAGTTACGGGCAGGACATCTATGGCTACACCTTC
TRBJ2-7 . TRBV6-5 TRBD1 CASSYSGTGGDEQYF TGTGCCAGCAGTTACTCCGGGACAGGGGGCGACGAGCAGTACTTC
TRBJ1-2 . TRBV4-1 TRBD1 CASSPGQPYGYTF TGCGCCAGCAGCCCGGGACAGCCCTATGGCTACACCTTC
TRBJ1-4 . TRBV5-1 TRBD1 CASSLKYRGPNEKLFF TGCGCCAGCAGCCTTAAGTACAGGGGACCTAATGAAAAACTGTTTTTT
TRBJ2-3 . TRBV5-1 TRBD2 CASSLGLAGGPDTQYF TGCGCCAGCAGCTTGGGGCTAGCGGGGGGTCCAGATACGCAGTATTTT
TRBJ1-2 few TRBV7-9 TRBD1 CASSVGTGDGYTF TGTGCCAGCAGCGTCGGGACAGGGGACGGCTACACCTTC
TRBJ2-5 few TRBV5-1 . CASSFRGGPREVQYF TGCGCCAGCAGCTTTCGAGGGGGCCCGAGGGAGGTCCAGTACTTC
TRBJ2-7 few TRBV6-5 . CASISSGGYEQYF TGTGCCAGCATTTCGTCCGGAGGGTACGAGCAGTACTTC
TRBJ2-7 . TRBV6-1 . CASSDDLGYEQYF TGTGCCAGCAGTGATGACCTGGGCTACGAGCAGTACTTC
TRBJ1-2 . TRBV10-3 . CAISESIVGGYTF TGTGCCATCAGTGAGTCGATAGTCGGTGGCTACACCTTC